This T cell receptor (beta chain) was captured by sequencing in a study of graft-versus-host responses after intestinal transplantation. Per the germline V gene, CDR1 is LGHNT and CDR2 is FRNRAP. This CDR3 spans 16 amino acids. V lost 6 bases to trimming and J lost 10 bases; unmatched junction nucleotides: 17. Data came from immunoSEQ multiplex PCR; TCRdb stores just in-frame clones and leaves some out. The repertoire holds some 87,000 clones, with roughly 93% as singletons. As to this clone: Its antigen is unidentified.

This chain links TRBV12-5 with TRBJ2-1; 8 bases are shared with TRBD2. Sequencing used unstimulated CD8+ T cells sorted from spleen or lymph node cells, obtained before transplant. The sequence was collected from a human donor who was the organ donor for an intestinal transplant. CDR3 protein: CASGPGTRIPPGEQFF. Here the CDR3 DNA reads TGTGCTAGTGGCCCCGGGACTAGAATCCCCCCCGGAGAGCAGTTCTTC.